This T cell receptor beta chain was recovered during a study of blood T cells in healthy people across ages. Study-level results: While age rose, TCR beta diversity per million T cells dropped in a roughly linear way.

This clonotype was detected only once. Its target is unknown. A sample-barcoded 5' primer and a J-beta primer mix were used in a second PCR of roughly 7 to 11 cycles. Every individual sample yielded 2.5 million or more paired-end reads (each containing CDR3). From the 5' RACE reads, TCRdb called clonotypes with MiXCR, one entry per CDR3 protein. Of over a million distinct CDR3 sequences in the sample, approximately 43% are singletons; the top ten hold about 4%. Trimming at V came to 6 bases and at J to 2 bases, leaving 8 bases not matched to a gene. The CDR3 extends over 14 amino acids. The germline gives CDR1 SQVTM, CDR2 ANQGSEA. Researchers report isolating at least 7 million PBMCs per sample. With each sample, at least 5.5 micrograms of total RNA were extracted.

The chain links TRBV29-1 to TRBJ2-7; TRBD1 agrees at 9 bases. This receptor was identified in a woman aged 18 to 35 in good health. The sequencing sample was made of blood. The chain's CDR3 is CSVGGTGRAYEQYF. The CDR3 DNA reads TGCAGCGTGGGGGGGACAGGGCGTGCCTACGAGCAGTACTTC.